This entry concerns a single T cell receptor beta chain. The antigen is unknown. Germline V gene data show CDR1 as MNHNS and CDR2 as SASEGT. The CDR3 consists of 14 residues. V shed 1 base and J shed 6 bases, with 13 bases lying between them. The entry originates in a study of cytomegalovirus exposure and HLA in healthy donors. With 60 Vbeta and 13 Jbeta primers, the PCR was carried out. The repertoire was sequenced with immunoSEQ multiplex PCR; TCRdb's copy has only in-frame clones and lacks some. There are under 200,000 clones in the sample; 82% occur only once, and roughly 10% lies in the top ten. Study-wide points: Across donors, presence/absence analyses took sequencing depth to be roughly uniform.

The TCR originated in a man aged 50-60 years in good health and CMV-seropositive. The sequencing sample was made of PBMCs. The chain carries TRBV6-1 and TRBJ2-7; possibly TRBD1 for D (5 bases). CDR3 loop: CASSEGLGVGEQYF. The CDR3 DNA sequence: TGTGCCAGCAGTGAAGGGCTAGGGGTGGGCGAGCAGTACTTC.